This T cell receptor beta chain was found in a study of OX40 agonist ivuxolimab in advanced cancers. Study in general: Prior anti-PD-1, anti-PD-L1 or anti-CTLA-4 therapy did not bar entry, and about 40% had some.

Using immunoSEQ multiplex PCR, the repertoire was profiled, and TCRdb retains in-frame clones only, with some absent. The table lists 84,000 or so clones, approximately 90% of them singletons. General study findings and limits: Researchers report that CD8+ T cells had, on average, more expanded clones than CD4+.

As concerns this clone: Its specificity is not known.

The germline CDR1 and CDR2 sequences are SGHRS and YFSETQ. The V gene lost 3 bases and the J gene lost 6 bases, with 13 bases spanning the gap. The CDR3 is made up of 14 amino acids. This receptor was obtained from an adult with an advanced solid tumor such as melanoma, head and neck, liver or kidney cancer. This material consisted of CD4+ or CD8+ T cells sorted from blood, taken in a trial of the OX40 agonist ivuxolimab. V and J are TRBV5-1 and TRBJ2-1; D gene uncertain. The CDR3 nucleotides are TGCGCCAGCAGCTCCAACGGAGATACCAATGAGCAGTTCTTC. It specifies CASSSNGDTNEQFF.